The sequence of this TCR beta chain was determined in a study of blood T cell repertoires in COVID-19. Looking at the study overall: Samples representing acute and convalescent COVID-19 were sourced from the United States, Italy and Spain. In each case, the material was cDNA or gDNA derived from T cells, B-cell-depleted T cells, or PBMCs.

This CDR3 contains 12 residues. CDR1 is LNHDA and CDR2 is SQIVND in the germline V gene (reference sequence). With 7 bases removed from V and 3 bases from J, the gap between germline ends came to 8 bases. In the authors' methods: From reference gene primer amplification, estimates of nucleated cell counts were derived. Clones were sequenced by immunoSEQ multiplex PCR, and TCRdb holds only the in-frame ones, with some missing. V and J calls and clone size are as listed in that table; D and trimming were resolved from the DNA. The data show fewer than 300,000 clones, with 75% to 90% seen just once and about 2.5% held by the top ten.

The chain links TRBV19 to TRBJ2-3; a possible D gene is TRBD1 (6 bases). The TCR comes from a woman in her 70s with active or convalescent COVID-19. The sample comprised peripheral blood. DNA of the CDR3: TGTGCCAGTACCAGGGGTACAGATACGCAGTATTTT. It yields the protein CASTRGTDTQYF.